This is a list of T cell receptor beta chains from one sample in a study of blood T cell repertoires in COVID-19. Measured with immunoSEQ multiplex PCR; TCRdb has only the in-frame clones, and not every one. The repertoire holds 300,000 to 350,000 clones, with approximately 90% as singletons. The material sequenced was peripheral blood. These TCRs come from a man between 25 and 39 years old with COVID-19, enrolled during active disease. The CDR3 runs from the conserved cysteine through the conserved F or W. A D gene is named only where the DNA matches it firmly. The size of a clone is reported for some rows only, either as once, few or many, or as a class for expanded clones.

d_gene: -; v_gene: TRBV2; abundance: -; j_gene: TRBJ1-4; CDR3aa: CASSKEGRGEKLFF; CDR3nt: TGTGCCAGCAGTAAGGAGGGGCGCGGGGAAAAACTGTTTTTT
d_gene: TRBD2; v_gene: TRBV7-6; abundance: -; j_gene: TRBJ2-5; CDR3aa: CASSRAAGVETQYF; CDR3nt: TGTGCCAGCAGCCGTGCAGCGGGGGTGGAGACCCAGTACTTC
d_gene: -; v_gene: TRBV28; abundance: -; j_gene: TRBJ1-1; CDR3aa: CASSLPDSTEAFF; CDR3nt: TGTGCCAGCAGTTTACCCGACAGCACTGAAGCTTTCTTT
d_gene: -; v_gene: TRBV5-1; abundance: -; j_gene: TRBJ2-2; CDR3aa: CASEGPNTGELFF; CDR3nt: TGCGCCAGCGAGGGCCCGAACACCGGGGAGCTGTTTTTT
d_gene: -; v_gene: TRBV2; abundance: -; j_gene: TRBJ2-2; CDR3aa: CASKVQGNTGELFF; CDR3nt: TGTGCCAGCAAGGTACAGGGGAACACCGGGGAGCTGTTTTTT
d_gene: TRBD1; v_gene: TRBV7-8; abundance: once; j_gene: TRBJ1-4; CDR3aa: CASRSYRDRGPVALGKLFF; CDR3nt: TGTGCCAGCAGGTCCTACCGGGACAGAGGGCCTGTTGCTCTGGGAAAACTGTTTTTT
d_gene: -; v_gene: TRBV25-1; abundance: once; j_gene: TRBJ2-4; CDR3aa: CASRTDSKNIQYF; CDR3nt: TGTGCCAGCAGGACGGACAGTAAAAACATTCAGTACTTC
d_gene: -; v_gene: TRBV13; abundance: -; j_gene: TRBJ1-1; CDR3aa: CASSSDRRNTEAFF; CDR3nt: TGTGCCAGCAGCTCGGACAGACGGAACACTGAAGCTTTCTTT
d_gene: TRBD1; v_gene: TRBV5-1; abundance: -; j_gene: TRBJ1-2; CDR3aa: CASSLQPATNRGGYGYTF; CDR3nt: TGCGCCAGCAGCTTGCAGCCCGCTACCAACAGGGGTGGCTATGGCTACACCTTC
d_gene: TRBD1; v_gene: TRBV29-1; abundance: -; j_gene: TRBJ1-1; CDR3aa: CSAPGQGPTEAFF; CDR3nt: TGCAGCGCCCCGGGACAGGGGCCCACTGAAGCTTTCTTT
d_gene: -; v_gene: TRBV18; abundance: few; j_gene: TRBJ2-2; CDR3aa: CASSPAQNTGELFF; CDR3nt: TGTGCCAGCTCACCAGCACAGAACACCGGGGAGCTGTTTTTT
d_gene: -; v_gene: TRBV27; abundance: -; j_gene: TRBJ1-4; CDR3aa: CASSPNPASQGRGEKLFF; CDR3nt: TGTGCCAGCAGTCCGAACCCCGCATCACAGGGTAGAGGTGAAAAACTGTTTTTT